This T cell receptor (beta chain) was observed in a study of blood T cell repertoires in COVID-19. Trimming cost V 0 bases and J 7 bases; bases outside gene matches: 4. The CDR3 has 14 amino acids. The germline V gene encodes CDR1 LGHNA and CDR2 YSLEER. Data came from immunoSEQ multiplex PCR; TCRdb stores just in-frame clones and leaves some out. The sample has around 150,000 clones, under 85% seen once. The rearrangement links TRBV4-3 to TRBJ2-3; 7 nucleotides agree with TRBD2. This clonotype was obtained from a human donor in a cohort sampled during active COVID-19. Material for sequencing was peripheral blood. CDR3 sequence reads: CASSQDNGGNTQYF. The CDR3 DNA follows: TGCGCCAGCAGCCAAGATAACGGGGGGAATACGCAGTATTTT.